Listed below are T cell receptor beta chains from one sample, sequenced in a study of Graves' ophthalmopathy and Graves' hyperthyroidism. TCRdb recomputed calls from the multiplex PCR reads with MiXCR, one row per CDR3 protein. The sample lists a few hundred thousand distinct CDR3 sequences, roughly 15% seen once, with over 9% in the top ten. Sequenced input: peripheral blood. The receptors were sampled from an adult man with Graves' ophthalmopathy. Both conserved end residues are trimmed from each CDR3.

CDR3: AWSINRGRGNQPQH
length: 14
V: TRBV30

CDR3: ASSRQGAQETQY
length: 12
V: TRBV7-2

CDR3: ASSPTVGQGASYEQY
length: 15
V: TRBV12-3/TRBV12-4

CDR3: ASSQDRGIPLLETQY
length: 15
V: TRBV14

CDR3: ASSPRAGTGELF
length: 12
V: TRBV2

CDR3: ASSLRGVLT
length: 9
V: TRBV12-3/TRBV12-4

CDR3: ASSWAPVGGLTGDTEAF
length: 17
V: TRBV18

CDR3: ASSPPRGGLSYEQY
length: 14
V: TRBV7-3

CDR3: STQGGGNQPQH
length: 11
V: TRBV29-1

CDR3: SAREDMRQPQH
length: 11
V: TRBV20-1

CDR3: ASSIGAGGTYEQY
length: 13
V: TRBV19

CDR3: ASSQDPGGVRETQY
length: 14
V: TRBV3-1

CDR3: ASSWTSGSNEQF
length: 12
V: TRBV12-3/TRBV12-4

CDR3: ASSLAVVATGELF
length: 13
V: TRBV7-2

CDR3: ASSVGETQY
length: 9
V: TRBV7-2

CDR3: ASSIRLGAYEQY
length: 12
V: TRBV27